Here is one T cell receptor beta chain with its context. What this receptor recognizes is not known. One base away there is no much larger clone; base qualities are not given. The sample contains more than one DNA sequence encoding this CDR3. The data derive from a study of cytomegalovirus exposure and HLA in healthy donors (dated by TCRdb to 2016 to 2017). Regarding the research as a whole: The roughly 670 repertoires of the first cohort and the roughly 110 validation repertoires were produced on the same platform, according to a later analysis. Along with the roughly 710-subject first cohort, a separate validation cohort of approximately 110 different subjects was used. To predict cytomegalovirus infection status, the study combined high-throughput TCR immunosequencing, statistical association of individual TCRs with disease status, and machine learning. The study was designed to test whether signatures of past pathogen exposure could be identified by cataloging public T cell receptors.

Separate from the approximately 730-subject first cohort, the validation cohort of 120 subjects was the group to which the donors belonged. The germline V gene (reference sequence) gives CDR1 as MNHEY and CDR2 as SMNVEV. Deletion took 3 bases off V and 3 bases off J, with a span of 9 bases between the germline ends. The CDR3 has 13 amino acids, counting the end cysteine and phenylalanine. Only CDR3 DNA remains: 39 bases, in frame from the first base. General study outcomes and caveats: Of the cluster scores, 85% to 95% were above 0 in a later analysis, which found that TCRs clustered in the first cohort also tended to co-occur in the 95 to 150 validation repertoires. The authors suggested that the approach could potentially be generalized to other disease states and immunological phenotypes. In the study, 150 to 200 TCR beta chains were listed as associated with cytomegalovirus. All 120 or so repertoires were used to score co-occurrence in the validation cohort in a later analysis, because that analysis had no HLA typing for the cohort. The classifier was reported to diagnose cytomegalovirus status with high specificity and sensitivity in both the original and validation cohorts. While some public TCRs were present in many individuals, most TCR sequences turned up only very rarely across donors. Three of the identified cytomegalovirus-associated TCR beta chains were confirmed in vitro to be specific for cytomegalovirus antigens.

The library was prepared using the immunoSEQ multiplex PCR assay. The original methods were these. A statistical classification framework was developed to diagnose cytomegalovirus status using the catalog of TCR beta chain sequences. TCRdb mirrors the immuneACCESS table, restricted to in-frame sequences. Some clones are absent from its copies; in checked studies, under half trace to an unresolved V gene, and the reason for the others is unknown. V and J calls and clone size are given by that table; D and trimming were obtained from the DNA. A total of approximately 220,000 clones appear in this sample, 87% of them only once. Clones ranked in the top ten supply about 3% of the sample.

The TCR comes from a man between 18 and 35 years old in good health and CMV-seronegative. The material sequenced was PBMCs. The rearranged chain carries TRBV27 and TRBJ2-7, with TRBD2 tentatively as D gene (6 bases match). In nucleotide form, the sequence is TGTGCCAGCAGTTTCGGGCGGGGCTACGAGCAGTACTTC. Protein translation: CASSFGRGYEQYF.